This TCR beta chain was sequenced in a study of graft-versus-host responses after intestinal transplantation (dated by TCRdb to 2020 to 2023). In the study overall: Multivisceral, liver-intestinal, or isolated intestinal transplants were received by the recipients. All recipients received anti-thymocyte globulin induction followed by maintenance tacrolimus and steroids for around 3 years. After intestinal transplantation, graft-versus-host and host-versus-graft alloreactive T cell clones were followed in the graft, circulation and bone marrow using bulk TCR-beta CDR3 sequencing. To identify alloreactive clones, pre-transplant mixed lymphocyte reaction products were sequenced and then compared with unstimulated pre-transplant donor and recipient T cells. A cohort of approximately 23 intestinal transplant recipients, including one retransplant, was enrolled, and a few patients lacking pretransplant specimens were excluded. Donor T cell macrochimerism was defined as a peak of at least 4% donor T cells among recipient peripheral blood mononuclear cells. Rather than going through the commercial service, samples from a few later patients were sequenced in-house on an Illumina MiSeq and processed with MiXCR. Paper-wide results and their limitations: GvH clones turned up in recipient bone marrow, with some appearing earlier in ileal mucosa or blood, a pattern consistent with an intestinal mucosal origin. Early after transplant, peak levels of circulating GvH clones were associated with declines in HvG clones. In patients with donor T cell macrochimerism, the allografts had high GvH to HvG T cell clonal ratios. The relatively low number and heterogeneity of intestinal transplant patients limited the conclusions.

Explained via the paper, the time point label denotes: cells obtained before transplantation from donor or recipient. CD3+CD4+ and CD3+CD8+ populations were FACS-sorted from unstimulated pre-transplant donor and recipient cells taken from spleen or lymph nodes. Libraries were prepared through the immunoSEQ multiplex PCR assay. In most patients, genomic DNA was isolated using the Qiagen DNeasy Blood and Tissue Kit and sent frozen to Adaptive Biotechnologies for TCR sequencing. High-throughput TCR-beta CDR3 sequencing of genomic DNA from most patients was performed by Adaptive Biotechnologies. The study's own analysis went as follows. Adaptive's ImmunoSEQ software supplied the TCR sequencing data for 15 to 20 patients, while MiXCR and VDJtools were used to process three other patients. To correct CD4 versus CD8 sorting errors, any sequence found in both subsets at a frequency ratio below 5:1 was removed. CDR3 nucleotide sequences shared by donor and recipient were removed because the origin of these sequences could not be assigned. To be classed as alloreactive, a clone needed at least 2-fold expansion over unstimulated cells and a minimum CFSE-low frequency of 0.002% (template counts) or 0.001% (read counts). Clones detected in sequenced pre-transplant spleen, lymph node, or MLR CFSE-low populations of the donor or recipient were defined as mappable. The cumulative frequency of alloreactive clones was calculated as a percentage of all sequences, weighted by copy number. This is the immuneACCESS table as TCRdb keeps it, with only in-frame sequences that have V and J called. A part of the clones is gone; compared with another copy, unresolved V genes explain less than half, and the rest is unexplained. Clone size and V and J calls were adopted from that table, with D and trimming inferred from the DNA. In this sample the table shows 90,000 to 130,000 clones, approximately 94% of which occur a single time. 0.23% of the sample goes to the ten largest clones.

CDR3 length: 13 amino acids, cysteine to phenylalanine. The kept DNA is CDR3 alone, 39 bases in frame from the first base. V is cut by 3 bases and J by 4 bases, and the space between the germline ends is 9 bases. From a lookup of the germline V gene (reference sequence), CDR1 and CDR2 are MNHEY and SMNVEV. Turning to this clone: Its antigen is unknown. No much larger clone is present one base from it, and per-base qualities are unavailable.

Sequences were derived from unstimulated CD4+ T cells sorted from spleen or lymph node cells, sampled before transplant. The clonotype originates from a human donor who was the organ donor for an intestinal transplant. The V and J segments used are TRBV27 and TRBJ1-2; TRBD1 is a possible D gene, resting on 6 matching bases. The CDR3 in this case is CASSFRGLYGYTF. The DNA sequence is given as TGTGCCAGCAGTTTCCGGGGGCTCTATGGCTACACCTTC.